By share, the clone carrying this T cell receptor (beta chain) counts as medium-sized (0.01 to 0.1%). Its antigen remains unidentified. These data are taken from a study of spatial heterogeneity in lung cancer. At the level of the study: More than 8.5 raw reads, on average, carried each unique TCR and UMI combination. Whole-study findings and limits: Counts of expanded intratumoral alpha and beta TCRs tracked tumor mutation counts.

Specified time point: sample taken at primary tumor resection. The CDR3 is made up of 15 amino acids. Germline assignment: CDR1 SEHNR and CDR2 FQNEAQ (reference sequence). V shed 5 bases and J shed 1 base, with 14 bases lying between them. MiXCR was run by TCRdb on the 5' RACE reads, yielding one entry per CDR3 protein. This sample has about 9,000 distinct CDR3 sequences, with about 6.7% found just once. The J gene is TRBJ1-1, the V gene TRBV7-9; D is ambiguous. Specimen: lung tumor tissue, collected at surgery. This TCR was sampled from a male donor with early-stage non-small cell lung cancer. CDR3 sequence (DNA): TGTGCCAGCAGCCCCAAGGGAAGACAGAACACTGAAGCTTTCTTT. Its protein is CASSPKGRQNTEAFF.